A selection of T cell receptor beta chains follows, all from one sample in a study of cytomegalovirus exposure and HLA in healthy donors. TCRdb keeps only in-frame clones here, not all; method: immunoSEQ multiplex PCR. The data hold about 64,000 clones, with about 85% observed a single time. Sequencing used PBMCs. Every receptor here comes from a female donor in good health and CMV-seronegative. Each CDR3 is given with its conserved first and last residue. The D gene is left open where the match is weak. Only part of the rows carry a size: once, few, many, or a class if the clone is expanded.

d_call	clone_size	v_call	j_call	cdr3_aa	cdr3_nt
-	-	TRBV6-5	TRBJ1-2	CASSYGGTLGAFGYTF	TGTGCCAGCAGTTACGGGGGCACGCTAGGGGCTTTTGGCTACACCTTC
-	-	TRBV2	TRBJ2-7	CASKRADMYEQYF	TGTGCCAGCAAGAGGGCAGATATGTACGAGCAGTACTTC
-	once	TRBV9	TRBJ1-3	CASSVGGGSGNTIYF	TGTGCCAGCAGCGTCGGGGGGGGATCTGGAAACACCATATATTTT
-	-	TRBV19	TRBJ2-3	CASSPLGTDTQYF	TGTGCCAGTAGTCCCCTAGGCACAGATACGCAGTATTTT
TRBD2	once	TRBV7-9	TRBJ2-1	CASSPLLAGLRGEQFF	TGTGCCAGCAGCCCCCTACTAGCGGGCCTTAGAGGTGAGCAGTTCTTC
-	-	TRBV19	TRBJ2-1	CASSIGQGGSYNEQFF	TGTGCCAGTAGTATAGGGCAGGGGGGTTCCTACAATGAGCAGTTCTTC
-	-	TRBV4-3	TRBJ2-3	CASSQRFRGAPDTQYF	TGCGCCAGCAGCCAAAGATTCCGGGGGGCGCCAGATACGCAGTATTTT
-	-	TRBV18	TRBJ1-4	CASSVGQTNEKLFF	TGTGCCAGCTCAGTGGGGCAAACTAATGAAAAACTGTTTTTT
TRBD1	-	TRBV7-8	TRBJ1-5	CASSFGQGSNQPQHF	TGTGCCAGCAGCTTCGGACAGGGTAGCAATCAGCCCCAGCATTTT
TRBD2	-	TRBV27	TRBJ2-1	CASSPGLVINAEQFF	TGTGCCAGCAGTCCAGGACTAGTCATCAATGCTGAGCAGTTCTTC
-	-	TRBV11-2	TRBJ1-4	CASSLSGEKLFF	TGTGCCAGCAGCTTAAGCGGGGAAAAACTGTTTTTT
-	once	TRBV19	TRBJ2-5	CASRERRANQETQYF	TGTGCCAGTAGAGAACGGCGGGCGAACCAAGAGACCCAGTACTTC
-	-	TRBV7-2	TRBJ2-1	CASSLETIGNEQFF	TGTGCCAGCAGCTTAGAGACAATCGGCAATGAGCAGTTCTTC
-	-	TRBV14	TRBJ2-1	CASSQDPPDRNYNNEQFF	TGTGCCAGCAGCCAAGATCCCCCCGACAGAAACTACAACAATGAGCAGTTCTTC
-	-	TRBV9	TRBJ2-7	CASSVAGTTTYEQYF	TGTGCCAGCAGCGTAGCCGGGACAACCACCTACGAGCAGTACTTC
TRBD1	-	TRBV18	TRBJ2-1	CASSPSTGQYNEQFF	TGTGCCAGCTCACCCTCCACGGGACAGTACAATGAGCAGTTCTTC
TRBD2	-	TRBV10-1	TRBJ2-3	CASSERVAGAPDTQYF	TGCGCCAGCAGTGAGCGGGTAGCGGGGGCCCCAGATACGCAGTATTTT
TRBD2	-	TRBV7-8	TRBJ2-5	CASSLWVAGGPETQYF	TGTGCCAGCAGCTTATGGGTAGCGGGAGGGCCGGAGACCCAGTACTTC
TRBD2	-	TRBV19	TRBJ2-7	CASSSGRDVYEQYF	TGTGCCAGTAGTAGCGGGAGAGACGTCTACGAGCAGTACTTC
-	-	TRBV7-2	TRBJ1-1	CASGPRGGRYTEAFF	TGTGCCAGCGGGCCGAGGGGGGGAAGGTACACTGAAGCTTTCTTT
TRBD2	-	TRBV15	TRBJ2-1	CATSSQPPLAGGTNEQFF	TGTGCCACCAGCAGCCAACCCCCACTAGCGGGAGGGACGAATGAGCAGTTCTTC
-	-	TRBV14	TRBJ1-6	CASSQTVSSYNSPLHF	TGTGCCAGCAGCCAGACAGTGAGCTCCTATAATTCACCCCTCCACTTT